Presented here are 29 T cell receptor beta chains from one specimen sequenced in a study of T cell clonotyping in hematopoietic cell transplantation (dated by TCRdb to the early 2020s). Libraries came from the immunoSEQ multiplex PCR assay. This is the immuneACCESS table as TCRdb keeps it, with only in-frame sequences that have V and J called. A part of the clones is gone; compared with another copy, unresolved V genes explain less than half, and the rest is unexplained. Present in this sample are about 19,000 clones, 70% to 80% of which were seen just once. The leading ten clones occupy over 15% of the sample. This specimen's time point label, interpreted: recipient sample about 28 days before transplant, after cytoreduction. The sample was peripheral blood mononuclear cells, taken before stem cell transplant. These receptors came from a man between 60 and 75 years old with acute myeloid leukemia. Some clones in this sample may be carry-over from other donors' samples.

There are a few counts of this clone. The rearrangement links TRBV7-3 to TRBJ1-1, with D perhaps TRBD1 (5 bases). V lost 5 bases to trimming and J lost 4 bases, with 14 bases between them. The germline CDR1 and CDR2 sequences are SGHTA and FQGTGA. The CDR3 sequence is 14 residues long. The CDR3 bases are TGTGCCAGCAGCGCAAGCCGGGGCATCACTGAAGCTTTCTTT. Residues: CASSASRGITEAFF.

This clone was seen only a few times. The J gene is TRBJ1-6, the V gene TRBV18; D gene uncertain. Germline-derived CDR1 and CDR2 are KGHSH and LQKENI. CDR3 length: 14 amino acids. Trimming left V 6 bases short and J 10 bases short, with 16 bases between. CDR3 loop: CASSLRAGESPLHF. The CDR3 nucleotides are TGTGCCAGCTCCCTACGGGCAGGCGAATCACCCCTCCACTTT.

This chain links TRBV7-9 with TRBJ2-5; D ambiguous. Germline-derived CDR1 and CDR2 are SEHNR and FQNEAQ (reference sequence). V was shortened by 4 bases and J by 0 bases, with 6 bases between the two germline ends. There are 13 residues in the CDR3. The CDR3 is CASSWADQETQYF. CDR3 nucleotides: TGTGCCAGCAGCTGGGCGGACCAAGAGACCCAGTACTTC.

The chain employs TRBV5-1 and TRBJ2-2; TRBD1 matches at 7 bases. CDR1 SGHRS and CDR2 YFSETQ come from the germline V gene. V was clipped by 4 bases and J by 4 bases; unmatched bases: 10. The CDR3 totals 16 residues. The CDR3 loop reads CASSVGSGGVTGELFF. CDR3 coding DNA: TGCGCCAGCAGCGTAGGATCAGGGGGAGTCACCGGGGAGCTGTTTTTT.

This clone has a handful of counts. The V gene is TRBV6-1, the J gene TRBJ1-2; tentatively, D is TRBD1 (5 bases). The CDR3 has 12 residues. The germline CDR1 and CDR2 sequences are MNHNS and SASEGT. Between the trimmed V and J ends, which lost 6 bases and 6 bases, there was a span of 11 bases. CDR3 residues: CASRAGPDGYTF. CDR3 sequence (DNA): TGTGCCAGCAGAGCAGGGCCGGATGGCTACACCTTC.

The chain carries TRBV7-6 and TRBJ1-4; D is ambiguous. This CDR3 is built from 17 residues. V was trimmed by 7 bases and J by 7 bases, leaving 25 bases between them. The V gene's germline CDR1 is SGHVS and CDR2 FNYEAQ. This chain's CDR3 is CASIPFSTRRKGEKLFF. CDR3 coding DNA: TGTGCCAGCATCCCTTTCTCCACAAGAAGGAAGGGTGAAAAACTGTTTTTT.

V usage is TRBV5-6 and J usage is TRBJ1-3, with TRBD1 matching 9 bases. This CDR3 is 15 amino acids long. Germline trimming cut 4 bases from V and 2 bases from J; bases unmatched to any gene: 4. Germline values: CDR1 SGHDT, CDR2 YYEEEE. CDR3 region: CASSRTGGTGNTIYF. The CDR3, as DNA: TGTGCCAGCAGCAGAACAGGGGGCACTGGAAACACCATATATTTT.

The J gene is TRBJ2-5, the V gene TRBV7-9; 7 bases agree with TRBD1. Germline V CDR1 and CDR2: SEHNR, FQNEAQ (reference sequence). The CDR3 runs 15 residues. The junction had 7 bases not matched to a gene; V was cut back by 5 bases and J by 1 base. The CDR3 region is CASSETRDSQETQYF. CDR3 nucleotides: TGTGCCAGCAGCGAGACGAGGGACAGCCAAGAGACCCAGTACTTC.

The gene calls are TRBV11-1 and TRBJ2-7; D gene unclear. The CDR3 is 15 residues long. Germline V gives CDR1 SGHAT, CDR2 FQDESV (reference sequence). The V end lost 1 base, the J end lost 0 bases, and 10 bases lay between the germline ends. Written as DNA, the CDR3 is TGTGCCAGCAGCTTAGGTCCGCCAAGCTCCTACGAGCAGTACTTC. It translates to CASSLGPPSSYEQYF.

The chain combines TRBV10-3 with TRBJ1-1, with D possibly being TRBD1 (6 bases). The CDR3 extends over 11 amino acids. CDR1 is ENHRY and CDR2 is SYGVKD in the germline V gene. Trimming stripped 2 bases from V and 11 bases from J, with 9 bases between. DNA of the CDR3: TGTGCCATCAGTGAGGGGGGGCCGGCTTTCTTT. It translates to CAISEGGPAFF.

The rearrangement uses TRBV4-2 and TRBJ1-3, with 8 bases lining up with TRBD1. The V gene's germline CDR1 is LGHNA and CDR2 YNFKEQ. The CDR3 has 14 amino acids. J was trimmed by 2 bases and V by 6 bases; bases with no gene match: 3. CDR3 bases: TGTGCCAGCAGGAAGGGACAGGCTGGAAACACCATATATTTT. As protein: CASRKGQAGNTIYF.

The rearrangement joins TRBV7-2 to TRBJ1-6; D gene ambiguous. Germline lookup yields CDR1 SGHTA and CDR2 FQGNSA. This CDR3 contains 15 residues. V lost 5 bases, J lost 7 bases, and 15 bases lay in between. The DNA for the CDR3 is TGTGCCAGCAGCGAACGTCGGGCAGCAAATTCACCCCTCCACTTT. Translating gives CASSERRAANSPLHF.

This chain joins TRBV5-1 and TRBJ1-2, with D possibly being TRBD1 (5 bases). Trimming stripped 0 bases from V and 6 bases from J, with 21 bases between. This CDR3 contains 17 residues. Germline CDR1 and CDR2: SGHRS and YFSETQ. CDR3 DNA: TGCGCCAGCAGCTTGGAACCCAGCAGGGCCAGTAAGGATGGCTACACCTTC. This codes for CASSLEPSRASKDGYTF.

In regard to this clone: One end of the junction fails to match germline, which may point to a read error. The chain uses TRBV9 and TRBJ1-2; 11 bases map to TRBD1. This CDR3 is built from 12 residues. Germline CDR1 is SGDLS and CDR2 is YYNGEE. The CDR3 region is CASSTRTGGFFF. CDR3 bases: TGTGCCAGCAGCACCCGGACAGGGGGCTTCTTCTTC.

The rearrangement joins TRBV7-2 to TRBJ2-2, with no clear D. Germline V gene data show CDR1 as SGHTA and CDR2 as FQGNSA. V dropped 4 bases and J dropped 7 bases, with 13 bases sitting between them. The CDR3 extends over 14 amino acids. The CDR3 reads CASSSGPSGGELFF. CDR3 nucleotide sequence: TGTGCCAGCAGCTCAGGTCCAAGTGGCGGGGAGCTGTTTTTT. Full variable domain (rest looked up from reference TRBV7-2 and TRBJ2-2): GAGVSQSPSNKVTEKGKDVELRCDPISGHTALYWYRQSLGQGLEFLIYFQGNSAPDKSGLPSDRFSAERTGGSVSTLTIQRTQQEDSAVYLCASSSGPSGGELFFGEGSRLTVL.

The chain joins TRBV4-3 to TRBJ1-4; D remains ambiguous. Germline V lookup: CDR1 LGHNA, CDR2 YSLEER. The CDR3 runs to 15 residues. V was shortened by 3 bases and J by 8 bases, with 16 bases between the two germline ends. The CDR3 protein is CASSQDPEGDEKLFF. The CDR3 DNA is TGCGCCAGCAGCCAGGACCCAGAGGGCGACGAAAAACTGTTTTTT.

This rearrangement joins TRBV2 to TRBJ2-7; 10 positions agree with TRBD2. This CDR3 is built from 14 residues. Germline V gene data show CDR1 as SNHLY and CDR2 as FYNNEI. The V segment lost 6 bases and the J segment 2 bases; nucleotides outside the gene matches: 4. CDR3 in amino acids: CASRISGGPYEQYF. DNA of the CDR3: TGTGCCAGCAGAATTAGCGGGGGGCCCTACGAGCAGTACTTC.

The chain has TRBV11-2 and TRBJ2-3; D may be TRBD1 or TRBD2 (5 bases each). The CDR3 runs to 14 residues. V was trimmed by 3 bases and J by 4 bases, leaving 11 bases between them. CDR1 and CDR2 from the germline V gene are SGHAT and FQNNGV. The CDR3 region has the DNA TGTGCCAGCAGCTTTCACTGGGGGTCAGATACGCAGTATTTT. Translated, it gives CASSFHWGSDTQYF.

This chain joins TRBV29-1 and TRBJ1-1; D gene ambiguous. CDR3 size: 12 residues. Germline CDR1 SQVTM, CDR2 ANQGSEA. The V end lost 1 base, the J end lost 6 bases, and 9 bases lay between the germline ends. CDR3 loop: CSVEGVMAEAFF. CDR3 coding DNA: TGCAGCGTTGAAGGGGTGATGGCTGAAGCTTTCTTT.

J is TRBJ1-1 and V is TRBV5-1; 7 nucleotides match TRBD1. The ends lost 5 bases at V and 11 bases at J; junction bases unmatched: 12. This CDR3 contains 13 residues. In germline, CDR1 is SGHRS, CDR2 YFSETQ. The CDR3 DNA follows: TGCGCCAGCAGACAAGATCGGGACAGAGAGGCTTTCTTT. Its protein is CASRQDRDREAFF.

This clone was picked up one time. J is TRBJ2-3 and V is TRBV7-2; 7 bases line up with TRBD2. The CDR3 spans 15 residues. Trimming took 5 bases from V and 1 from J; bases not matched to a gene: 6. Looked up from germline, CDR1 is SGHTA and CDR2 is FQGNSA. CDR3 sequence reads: CASSLQAGGTDTQYF. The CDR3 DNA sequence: TGTGCCAGCAGCCTCCAGGCGGGGGGCACAGATACGCAGTATTTT.

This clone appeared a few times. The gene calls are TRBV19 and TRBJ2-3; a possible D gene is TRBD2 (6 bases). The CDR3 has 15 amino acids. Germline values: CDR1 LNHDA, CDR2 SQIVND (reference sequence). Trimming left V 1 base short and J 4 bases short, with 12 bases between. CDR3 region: CASSIAGGISDTQYF. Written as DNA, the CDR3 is TGTGCCAGTAGTATAGCCGGCGGGATCTCAGATACGCAGTATTTT.

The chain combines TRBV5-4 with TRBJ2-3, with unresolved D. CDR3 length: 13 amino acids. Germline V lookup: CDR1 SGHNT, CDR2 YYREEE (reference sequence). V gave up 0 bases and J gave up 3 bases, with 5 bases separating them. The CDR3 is CASSLVRTDTQYF. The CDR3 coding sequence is TGTGCCAGCAGCTTGGTTAGGACAGATACGCAGTATTTT.

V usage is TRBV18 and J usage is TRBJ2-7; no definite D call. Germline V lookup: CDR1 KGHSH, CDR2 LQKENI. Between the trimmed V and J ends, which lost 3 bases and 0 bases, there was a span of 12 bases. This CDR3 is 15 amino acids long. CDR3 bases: TGTGCCAGCTCACCGTCGCATACTTCCTCCTACGAGCAGTACTTC. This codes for CASSPSHTSSYEQYF.

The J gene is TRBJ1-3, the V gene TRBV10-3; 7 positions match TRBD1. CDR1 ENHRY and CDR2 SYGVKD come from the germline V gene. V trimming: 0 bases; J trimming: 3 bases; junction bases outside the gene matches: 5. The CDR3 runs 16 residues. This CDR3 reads CAISESRQGVGNTIYF. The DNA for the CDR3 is TGTGCCATCAGTGAGTCGCGGCAGGGGGTTGGAAACACCATATATTTT.

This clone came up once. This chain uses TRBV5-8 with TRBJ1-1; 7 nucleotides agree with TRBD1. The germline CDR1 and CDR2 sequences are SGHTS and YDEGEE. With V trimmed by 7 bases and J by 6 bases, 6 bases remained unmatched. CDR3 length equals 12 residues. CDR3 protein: CASPGQSPEAFF. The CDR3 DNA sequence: TGTGCCAGCCCGGGACAGTCCCCTGAAGCTTTCTTT.

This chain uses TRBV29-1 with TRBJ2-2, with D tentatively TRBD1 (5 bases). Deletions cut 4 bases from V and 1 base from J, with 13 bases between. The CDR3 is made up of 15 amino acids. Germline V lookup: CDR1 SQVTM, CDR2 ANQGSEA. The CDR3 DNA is TGCAGCGTTGCAAAAGGGGCAGGGAACACCGGGGAGCTGTTTTTT. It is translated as CSVAKGAGNTGELFF.

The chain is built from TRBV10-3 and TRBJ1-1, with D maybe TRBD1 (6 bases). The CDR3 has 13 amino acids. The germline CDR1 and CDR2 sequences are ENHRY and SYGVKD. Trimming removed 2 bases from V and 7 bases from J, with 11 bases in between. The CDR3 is CAISERSGDEAFF. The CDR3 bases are TGTGCCATCAGTGAGCGTTCAGGGGATGAAGCTTTCTTT.

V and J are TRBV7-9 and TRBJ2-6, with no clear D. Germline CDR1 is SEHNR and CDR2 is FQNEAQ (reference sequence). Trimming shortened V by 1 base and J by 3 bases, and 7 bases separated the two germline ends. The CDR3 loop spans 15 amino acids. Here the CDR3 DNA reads TGTGCCAGCAGCTTAGGGTCGTTTGGGGCCAACGTCCTGACTTTC. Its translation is CASSLGSFGANVLTF.